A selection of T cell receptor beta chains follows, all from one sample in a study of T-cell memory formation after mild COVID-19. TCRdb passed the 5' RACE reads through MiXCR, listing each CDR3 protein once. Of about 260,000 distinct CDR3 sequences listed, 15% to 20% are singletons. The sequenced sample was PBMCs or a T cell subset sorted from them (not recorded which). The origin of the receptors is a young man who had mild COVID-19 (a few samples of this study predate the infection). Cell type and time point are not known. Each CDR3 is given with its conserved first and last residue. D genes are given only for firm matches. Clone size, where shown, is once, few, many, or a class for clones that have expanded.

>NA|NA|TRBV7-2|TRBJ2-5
TGTGCCAGCAGCTTAACGGGTTTCGGGGGTCGAGAGACCCAGTACTTC
CASSLTGFGGRETQYF
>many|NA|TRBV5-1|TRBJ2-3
TGCGCCAGCAGCTTGGGGGAGATCACAGATACGCAGTATTTT
CASSLGEITDTQYF
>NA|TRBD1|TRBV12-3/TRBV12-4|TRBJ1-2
TGTGCCAGCAGATTGGACAGGGAAGATGGCTACACCTTC
CASRLDREDGYTF
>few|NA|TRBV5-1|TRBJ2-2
TGCGCCAGCAGCTTGTCCGCGAACACCGGGGAGCTGTTTTTT
CASSLSANTGELFF
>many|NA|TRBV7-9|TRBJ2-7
TGTGCCAGCAGCTTAGCGCGGGGTTACGAGCAGTACTTC
CASSLARGYEQYF
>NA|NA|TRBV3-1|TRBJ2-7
TGTGCCAGCAGCCAACTCGGGACCGCCTACGAGCAGTACTTC
CASSQLGTAYEQYF
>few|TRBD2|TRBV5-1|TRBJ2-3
TGCGCCAGCAGCTTGGAGGTCGGGGGGGCCGCAGATACGCAGTATTTT
CASSLEVGGAADTQYF
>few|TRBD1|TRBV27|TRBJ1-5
TGTGCCAGCAGTTCTGGACAGGGGGATCAGCCCCAGCATTTT
CASSSGQGDQPQHF
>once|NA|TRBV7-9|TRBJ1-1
TGTGCCAGCAGCTCCAACCGGGGAATGGTGACTGAAGCTTTCTTT
CASSSNRGMVTEAFF
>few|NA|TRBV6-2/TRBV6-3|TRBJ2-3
TGTGCCAGCAGTTACTCGATGGACGAGCAAGGCACAGATACGCAGTATTTT
CASSYSMDEQGTDTQYF
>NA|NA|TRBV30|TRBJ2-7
TGTGCCTGGAGTGAGGGACGGCTCTACGAGCAGTACTTC
CAWSEGRLYEQYF
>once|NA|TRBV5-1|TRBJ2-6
TGCGCCAGCAGCTTATCGGGCTCCATATCTGGGGCCAACGTCCTGACTTTC
CASSLSGSISGANVLTF
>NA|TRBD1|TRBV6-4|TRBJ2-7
TGTGCCAGCAGTGACTCGGTAAAGGACAGGGGACCTCCCGACGAGCAGTACTTC
CASSDSVKDRGPPDEQYF
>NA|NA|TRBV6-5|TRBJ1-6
TGTGCCAGCAGTTACGATGGAGGACCCCTCCACTTT
CASSYDGGPLHF
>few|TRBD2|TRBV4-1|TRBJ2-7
TGCGCCAGCAGCCCTGGACTAGCGGGGGGGCCTCTCTCCTACGAGCAGTACTTC
CASSPGLAGGPLSYEQYF
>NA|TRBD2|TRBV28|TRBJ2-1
TGTGGGACTAGCGGCGACTCCTACAATGAGCAGTTCTTC
CGTSGDSYNEQFF
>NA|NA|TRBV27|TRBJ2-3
TGTGCCAGCAGTTTTCCCCAGAGACAGCGGACAGATACGCAGTATTTT
CASSFPQRQRTDTQYF
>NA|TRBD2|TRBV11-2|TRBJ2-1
TGTGCCAGCAGCGTACTAGCGGACTACAATGAGCAGTTCTTC
CASSVLADYNEQFF
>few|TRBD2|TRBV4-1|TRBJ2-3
TGCGCCAGCAGCCAAGATCGACTAGCGGTCGCAGATACGCAGTATTTT
CASSQDRLAVADTQYF
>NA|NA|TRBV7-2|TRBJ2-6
TGTGCCAGCAGCTTAGGACAGGCAAGCTCTGGGGCCAACGTCCTGACTTTC
CASSLGQASSGANVLTF
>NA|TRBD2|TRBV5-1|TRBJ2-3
TGCGCCAGCAGTCCCCGGGGAGCGGGGCCCACAGATACGCAGTATTTT
CASSPRGAGPTDTQYF
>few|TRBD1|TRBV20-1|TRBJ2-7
TGCAGTGCCAAGGACAGGGAGGAGGTGCAGTACTTC
CSAKDREEVQYF
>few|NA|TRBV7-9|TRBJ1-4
TGTGCCAGCCTCAGGGCCGCTAATGAAAAACTGTTTTTT
CASLRAANEKLFF
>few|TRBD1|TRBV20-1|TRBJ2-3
TGCAGTGCTTCGGACAGGGTGGATACGCAGTATTTT
CSASDRVDTQYF
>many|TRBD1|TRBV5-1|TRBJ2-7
TGTGCCAGCAGCCTTCGGGACAGTTCCTACGAGCAGTACTTC
CASSLRDSSYEQYF